These T cell receptor beta chains were read from a single sample in a study of blood T cell repertoires in COVID-19. Repertoires were generated with immunoSEQ multiplex PCR, while TCRdb's copy carries only in-frame clones and drops some. The table includes a few hundred thousand clones, about nine tenths detected once. Material: peripheral blood. These receptors all stem from a woman between 50 and 59 years old with COVID-19, enrolled during active disease. The CDR3 runs from the conserved cysteine through the conserved F or W. Fields, in order: clone size, D gene, J gene, V gene, CDR3 DNA, CDR3 protein. A D gene is named only where the DNA matches it firmly. Clone sizes are given selectively: once, few, many, or a class where the clone is expanded.

clone size: NA; D gene: TRBD2; J gene: TRBJ2-2; V gene: TRBV5-1; CDR3 DNA: TGCGCCAGCAGCCCAGCGGGAGTTAGCACCGGGGAGCTGTTTTTT; CDR3 protein: CASSPAGVSTGELFF
clone size: NA; D gene: TRBD2; J gene: TRBJ2-1; V gene: TRBV9; CDR3 DNA: TGTGCCAGCAGCGTAGGAGGCAGAGCGGGAGCGCCCAATGAGCAGTTCTTC; CDR3 protein: CASSVGGRAGAPNEQFF
clone size: many; D gene: NA; J gene: TRBJ2-1; V gene: TRBV19; CDR3 DNA: TGTGCCAGTAGTAGTCAAGCCCCTACTGCTGAGCAGTTCTTC; CDR3 protein: CASSSQAPTAEQFF
clone size: NA; D gene: TRBD1; J gene: TRBJ1-4; V gene: TRBV9; CDR3 DNA: TGTGCCAGCAGCGCCACAGGGGGCTTAAGGGCTAATGAAAAACTGTTTTTT; CDR3 protein: CASSATGGLRANEKLFF
clone size: NA; D gene: NA; J gene: TRBJ2-3; V gene: TRBV6-5; CDR3 DNA: TGTGCCAGCAGACCGGGAACCACTTACACAGATACGCAGTATTTT; CDR3 protein: CASRPGTTYTDTQYF
clone size: NA; D gene: TRBD2; J gene: TRBJ2-6; V gene: TRBV5-5; CDR3 DNA: TGTGCCAGCATTTTAGCGGGAGGGGTCTCTGGGGCCAACGTCCTGACTTTC; CDR3 protein: CASILAGGVSGANVLTF
clone size: NA; D gene: NA; J gene: TRBJ2-1; V gene: TRBV7-9; CDR3 DNA: TGTGCCAGCAGCTTAGCGGGCGACCTATCCTACAATGAGCAGTTCTTC; CDR3 protein: CASSLAGDLSYNEQFF
clone size: NA; D gene: NA; J gene: TRBJ2-2; V gene: TRBV7-3; CDR3 DNA: TGTGCCAGCAGCTTAAATGTTCCAGGGGCCACCGGGGAGCTGTTTTTT; CDR3 protein: CASSLNVPGATGELFF
clone size: once; D gene: TRBD1; J gene: TRBJ2-1; V gene: TRBV30; CDR3 DNA: TGTGCCTGGAGTGTACGGGACAGGAGTTACAATGAGCAGTTCTTC; CDR3 protein: CAWSVRDRSYNEQFF
clone size: NA; D gene: TRBD2; J gene: TRBJ2-1; V gene: TRBV3-1/TRBV3-2; CDR3 DNA: TGTGCCAGCAGCCAAGCTAGCGGGAGGAATAGTGAGCAGTTCTTC; CDR3 protein: CASSQASGRNSEQFF
clone size: few; D gene: TRBD1; J gene: TRBJ1-2; V gene: TRBV10-3; CDR3 DNA: TGTGCCATCAGTGGACAGGGCTATGGCTACACCTTC; CDR3 protein: CAISGQGYGYTF
clone size: NA; D gene: TRBD1; J gene: TRBJ2-7; V gene: TRBV7-9; CDR3 DNA: TGTGCCAGCAGCGCCGTGAGGACAGGGGATTACGAGCAGTACTTC; CDR3 protein: CASSAVRTGDYEQYF
clone size: NA; D gene: NA; J gene: TRBJ1-1; V gene: TRBV20-1; CDR3 DNA: TGCAGTGCTAGTGAGAGTAACACTGAAGCTTTCTTT; CDR3 protein: CSASESNTEAFF
clone size: NA; D gene: TRBD2; J gene: TRBJ2-7; V gene: TRBV10-3; CDR3 DNA: TGTGCCATCAGCGCACCGGGACTAGCTTCCGAGCAGTACTTC; CDR3 protein: CAISAPGLASEQYF
clone size: many; D gene: TRBD1; J gene: TRBJ1-2; V gene: TRBV2; CDR3 DNA: TGTGCCAGCATGGGGCAGACAGGGGAAGCGTACGGCTACACCTTC; CDR3 protein: CASMGQTGEAYGYTF
clone size: once; D gene: TRBD2; J gene: TRBJ2-3; V gene: TRBV27; CDR3 DNA: TGTGCCAGCAGTGCACGGAGCGGGAGGACAGATACGCAGTATTTT; CDR3 protein: CASSARSGRTDTQYF
clone size: NA; D gene: TRBD1; J gene: TRBJ1-2; V gene: TRBV23-1; CDR3 DNA: TGCGCCAGCAGTCAATGGGGGACAGGGGGTCCCGACCGGGCATATGGCTACACCTTC; CDR3 protein: CASSQWGTGGPDRAYGYTF
clone size: NA; D gene: TRBD1; J gene: TRBJ2-7; V gene: TRBV15; CDR3 DNA: TGTGCCACCAGCAGCCGGGACAGGGGGTCCTACGAGCAGTACTTC; CDR3 protein: CATSSRDRGSYEQYF
clone size: NA; D gene: TRBD2; J gene: TRBJ2-1; V gene: TRBV7-2; CDR3 DNA: TGTGCCAGCAGCGATCCGGGACTAGCGGGAGGGCCCGTTGAGCAGTTCTTC; CDR3 protein: CASSDPGLAGGPVEQFF
clone size: NA; D gene: NA; J gene: TRBJ2-1; V gene: TRBV5-4; CDR3 DNA: TGTGCCAGCAGCTTGGACGGGATCTCCTACAATGAGCAGTTCTTC; CDR3 protein: CASSLDGISYNEQFF
clone size: NA; D gene: TRBD1; J gene: TRBJ1-2; V gene: TRBV19; CDR3 DNA: TGTGCCAGTAGTATACGGACAGGGGGCAACTATGGCTACACCTTC; CDR3 protein: CASSIRTGGNYGYTF
clone size: NA; D gene: TRBD1; J gene: TRBJ1-1; V gene: TRBV19; CDR3 DNA: TGTGCCAGTATGTGGTGGGACAGGGGGTACACTGAAGCTTTCTTT; CDR3 protein: CASMWWDRGYTEAFF
clone size: NA; D gene: NA; J gene: TRBJ2-4; V gene: TRBV6-5; CDR3 DNA: TGTGCCAGCAGTTACCAAGAGGGCACCAAAAACATTCAGTACTTC; CDR3 protein: CASSYQEGTKNIQYF
clone size: NA; D gene: TRBD2; J gene: TRBJ2-1; V gene: TRBV6-5; CDR3 DNA: TGTGCCAGCAGCCGGAATCCGGGGGGGAGGCAGTTCTTC; CDR3 protein: CASSRNPGGRQFF
clone size: NA; D gene: NA; J gene: TRBJ1-6; V gene: TRBV7-9; CDR3 DNA: TGTGCCAGCGGACAGAAGGGAAATTCACCCCTCCACTTT; CDR3 protein: CASGQKGNSPLHF
clone size: once; D gene: TRBD2; J gene: TRBJ2-2; V gene: TRBV27; CDR3 DNA: TGTGCCAGCAGTTTACGGGGACTAGCGGGCCACATATCGAACACCGGGGAGCTGTTTTTT; CDR3 protein: CASSLRGLAGHISNTGELFF
clone size: NA; D gene: TRBD2; J gene: TRBJ2-1; V gene: TRBV5-1; CDR3 DNA: TGCGCCAGCAGCTCTACTAGCGGGACAACCTACAATGAGCAGTTCTTC; CDR3 protein: CASSSTSGTTYNEQFF
clone size: few; D gene: NA; J gene: TRBJ1-1; V gene: TRBV7-9; CDR3 DNA: TGTGCCAGCAGCGAGGACACCTACCTGGCCGCTTTCTTT; CDR3 protein: CASSEDTYLAAFF
clone size: many; D gene: NA; J gene: TRBJ1-2; V gene: TRBV24-1; CDR3 DNA: TGTGCCACCAGTGATCAGGGCCGATCCTATGGCTACACCTTC; CDR3 protein: CATSDQGRSYGYTF
clone size: NA; D gene: NA; J gene: TRBJ1-3; V gene: TRBV18; CDR3 DNA: TGTGCCAGCTCACCAGCAGTGGGTGCCGGGAACACCATATATTTT; CDR3 protein: CASSPAVGAGNTIYF
clone size: NA; D gene: TRBD2; J gene: TRBJ2-1; V gene: TRBV2; CDR3 DNA: TGTGCCAGCATTGATGACGCGGGAGGGGCCAATGAGCAGTTCTTC; CDR3 protein: CASIDDAGGANEQFF
clone size: NA; D gene: TRBD1; J gene: TRBJ1-2; V gene: TRBV24-1; CDR3 DNA: TGTGCCACCAGTGATTCCTCGACAGGGTCGGTCTATGGCTACACCTTC; CDR3 protein: CATSDSSTGSVYGYTF
clone size: once; D gene: NA; J gene: TRBJ1-3; V gene: TRBV18; CDR3 DNA: TGTGCCAGCTCAAACAGTAGAAACACCATATATTTT; CDR3 protein: CASSNSRNTIYF
clone size: NA; D gene: TRBD1; J gene: TRBJ1-5; V gene: TRBV20-1; CDR3 DNA: TGCAGTGCTAGTTTCGGCAGGGGGCACAATCAGCCCCAGCATTTT; CDR3 protein: CSASFGRGHNQPQHF
clone size: NA; D gene: TRBD2; J gene: TRBJ2-7; V gene: TRBV18; CDR3 DNA: TGTGCCAGCTCACCGTTTGGGACTAGCGGGAAGGGCTACGAGCAGTACTTC; CDR3 protein: CASSPFGTSGKGYEQYF
clone size: NA; D gene: NA; J gene: TRBJ2-4; V gene: TRBV6-5; CDR3 DNA: TGTGCCAGCAAGGGAGGGGGAAACATTCAGTACTTC; CDR3 protein: CASKGGGNIQYF
clone size: NA; D gene: TRBD1; J gene: TRBJ1-3; V gene: TRBV5-1; CDR3 DNA: TGCGCCAGCAGCTTAGAGGGACAGGGAGGCTCGGTACTGCGAAACACCATATATTTT; CDR3 protein: CASSLEGQGGSVLRNTIYF
clone size: NA; D gene: NA; J gene: TRBJ1-5; V gene: TRBV4-2; CDR3 DNA: TGTGCCAGCAGCCAAGAGTGGGGCTCTAGCAATCAGCCCCAGCATTTT; CDR3 protein: CASSQEWGSSNQPQHF
clone size: NA; D gene: TRBD1; J gene: TRBJ2-5; V gene: TRBV24-1; CDR3 DNA: TGTGCCACCAGTCGGCGACAGGGAGAGACCCAGTACTTC; CDR3 protein: CATSRRQGETQYF
clone size: NA; D gene: TRBD1; J gene: TRBJ2-1; V gene: TRBV3-1/TRBV3-2; CDR3 DNA: TGTGCCAGCAGCCAAGCCAGGACAGGGGGGTACAATGAGCAGTTCTTC; CDR3 protein: CASSQARTGGYNEQFF
clone size: once; D gene: NA; J gene: TRBJ1-2; V gene: TRBV7-2; CDR3 DNA: TGTGCCAGCAGTCTCGGCGGGCGGACTAACTATGGCTACACCTTC; CDR3 protein: CASSLGGRTNYGYTF
clone size: NA; D gene: NA; J gene: TRBJ2-7; V gene: TRBV27; CDR3 DNA: TGTGCCAGCAGTCCATGGGGGACTTCCTCCTACGAGCAGTACTTC; CDR3 protein: CASSPWGTSSYEQYF
clone size: NA; D gene: NA; J gene: TRBJ2-2; V gene: TRBV6-6; CDR3 DNA: TGTGCCAGCAGTTACTCGGCCAGGGGTTACACCGGGGAGCTGTTTTTT; CDR3 protein: CASSYSARGYTGELFF
clone size: NA; D gene: NA; J gene: TRBJ2-7; V gene: TRBV7-9; CDR3 DNA: TGTGCCAGCAGCCCCCCTGCTAGCTCCTACGAGCAGTACTTC; CDR3 protein: CASSPPASSYEQYF
clone size: NA; D gene: TRBD1; J gene: TRBJ1-1; V gene: TRBV20-1; CDR3 DNA: TGCAGTGCTAGTTCGGGACAGCCGACTGAAGCTTTCTTT; CDR3 protein: CSASSGQPTEAFF
clone size: NA; D gene: TRBD2; J gene: TRBJ2-7; V gene: TRBV7-2; CDR3 DNA: TGTGCCAGCAGCCTTGGACTAGCGGGGTCCTACGAGCAGTACTTC; CDR3 protein: CASSLGLAGSYEQYF
clone size: NA; D gene: NA; J gene: TRBJ1-5; V gene: TRBV6-5; CDR3 DNA: TGTGCATCAAAACGGGGGGCGGGTCAGCCCCAGCATTTT; CDR3 protein: CASKRGAGQPQHF
clone size: NA; D gene: TRBD2; J gene: TRBJ2-1; V gene: TRBV27; CDR3 DNA: TGTGCCGCCTCTAGCGGGACGAACAATGAGCAGTTCTTC; CDR3 protein: CAASSGTNNEQFF
clone size: NA; D gene: NA; J gene: TRBJ2-7; V gene: TRBV27; CDR3 DNA: TGTGCCAGCAGTTTAAATCAGGGCCACGAGCAGTACTTC; CDR3 protein: CASSLNQGHEQYF
clone size: NA; D gene: TRBD1; J gene: TRBJ2-7; V gene: TRBV5-1; CDR3 DNA: TGCGCCAGCAGCTTGGACCCGGGGACAGGCTACGAGCAGTACTTC; CDR3 protein: CASSLDPGTGYEQYF
clone size: NA; D gene: TRBD2; J gene: TRBJ2-3; V gene: TRBV3-1/TRBV3-2; CDR3 DNA: TGTGCCAGCAGCCACCTCGAGCGGGAGACCACAGATACGCAGTATTTT; CDR3 protein: CASSHLERETTDTQYF
clone size: NA; D gene: NA; J gene: TRBJ1-2; V gene: TRBV2; CDR3 DNA: TGTGCCAGCAGTGAAGCGCCGCTGGTTGGGGCTCATGGCTACACCTTC; CDR3 protein: CASSEAPLVGAHGYTF
clone size: NA; D gene: NA; J gene: TRBJ2-5; V gene: TRBV13; CDR3 DNA: TGTGCCAGCAACTCACCGGGTTCTGTGACCCAGTACTTC; CDR3 protein: CASNSPGSVTQYF
clone size: NA; D gene: TRBD1; J gene: TRBJ2-5; V gene: TRBV3-1/TRBV3-2; CDR3 DNA: TGTGCCAGCAGCCACTTTGGGACAGGCGAAGAGACCCAGTACTTC; CDR3 protein: CASSHFGTGEETQYF
clone size: NA; D gene: TRBD1; J gene: TRBJ2-5; V gene: TRBV24-1; CDR3 DNA: TGTGCCACCGGTGACGCCGGGACAGGGGGCCGGGAGACCCAGTACTTC; CDR3 protein: CATGDAGTGGRETQYF
clone size: NA; D gene: NA; J gene: TRBJ1-6; V gene: TRBV19; CDR3 DNA: TGTGCCAGTAGTATGGGAGGGGCGAGCTCCTATAATTCACCCCTCCACTTT; CDR3 protein: CASSMGGASSYNSPLHF